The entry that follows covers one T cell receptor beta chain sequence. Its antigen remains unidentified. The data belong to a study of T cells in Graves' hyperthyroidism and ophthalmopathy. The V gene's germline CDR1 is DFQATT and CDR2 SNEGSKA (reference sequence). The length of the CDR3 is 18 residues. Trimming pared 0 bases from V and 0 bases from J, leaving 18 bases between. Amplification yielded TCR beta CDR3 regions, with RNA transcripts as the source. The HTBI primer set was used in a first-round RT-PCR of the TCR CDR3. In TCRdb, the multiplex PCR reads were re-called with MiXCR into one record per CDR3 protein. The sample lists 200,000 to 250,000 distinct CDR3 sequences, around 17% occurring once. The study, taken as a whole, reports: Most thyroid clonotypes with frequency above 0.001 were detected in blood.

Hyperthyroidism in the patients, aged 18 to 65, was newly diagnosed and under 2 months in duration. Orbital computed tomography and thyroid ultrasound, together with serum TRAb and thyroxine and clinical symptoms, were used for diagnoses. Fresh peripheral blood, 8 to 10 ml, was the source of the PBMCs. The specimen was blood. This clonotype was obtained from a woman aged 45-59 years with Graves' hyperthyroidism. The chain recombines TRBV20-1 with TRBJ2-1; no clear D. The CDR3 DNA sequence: TGCAGTGCTAGAGATCAGAATCTTGCAGACATCTCCTACAATGAGCAGTTCTTC. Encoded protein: CSARDQNLADISYNEQFF.